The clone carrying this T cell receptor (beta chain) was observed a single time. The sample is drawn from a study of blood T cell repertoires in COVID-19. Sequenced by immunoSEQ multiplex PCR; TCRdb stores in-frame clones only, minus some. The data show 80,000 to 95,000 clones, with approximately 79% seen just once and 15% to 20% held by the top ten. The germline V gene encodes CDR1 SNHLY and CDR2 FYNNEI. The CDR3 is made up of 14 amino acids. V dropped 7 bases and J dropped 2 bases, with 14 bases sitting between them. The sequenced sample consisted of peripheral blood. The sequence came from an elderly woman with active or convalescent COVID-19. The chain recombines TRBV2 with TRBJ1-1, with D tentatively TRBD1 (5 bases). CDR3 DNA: TGTGCCAGCACCCTGGCGGGGGGAAACACTGAAGCTTTCTTT. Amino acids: CASTLAGGNTEAFF.